This T cell receptor (beta chain) appears in the sequencing data of a study of T cell changes during pregnancy in multiple sclerosis. Assay used: immunoSEQ multiplex PCR; TCRdb lists only in-frame clones, some missing. The repertoire holds about 42,000 clones, with approximately 81% as singletons. The sequence was collected from a female donor with multiple sclerosis, enrolled in a pregnancy study. Sequenced here: CD4+ T cells from peripheral blood mononuclear cells, sampled before pregnancy.

CDR3 loop: CASSLGLADQETQYF. The DNA for the CDR3 is TGCGCCAGCAGTCTTGGACTAGCGGACCAAGAGACCCAGTACTTC. V is TRBV4-1 and J is TRBJ2-5; 10 bases fit TRBD2. V dropped 6 bases and J dropped 0; count of bases not matched to a gene: 4. There are 15 residues in the CDR3. Germline CDR1 MGHRA, CDR2 YSYEKL.